This section outlines one T cell receptor (beta chain) sequence together with its context. This entry is derived from a study of blood T cell repertoires in COVID-19. Across the whole study: There were acute and convalescent COVID-19 samples, and they came from the United States, Italy and Spain. Sources were T cells, B-cell-depleted T cells, or PBMCs; the material itself was cDNA or gDNA.

This CDR3 is built from 14 residues. Trimming shortened V by 4 bases and J by 6 bases, and 14 bases separated the two germline ends. CDR1 SGHKS and CDR2 YYEKEE come from the germline V gene (reference sequence). Authors' processing steps: From reference gene primer amplification, estimates of nucleated cell counts were derived. The repertoire was sequenced with immunoSEQ multiplex PCR; TCRdb's copy has only in-frame clones and lacks some. Clone size and V and J calls were adopted from that table, with D and trimming inferred from the DNA. Among about 80,000 clones listed, about 83% were seen once. The specimen sequenced was peripheral blood. The chain is built from TRBV5-5 and TRBJ2-1; maybe TRBD2 (5 bases). The sequence was obtained from a man at least 80 years old with active or convalescent COVID-19. The CDR3 bases are TGTGCCAGCAGCGCCGCCCCCGAGGGCAATGAGCAGTTCTTC. It yields the protein CASSAAPEGNEQFF.